This T cell receptor (beta chain) was captured by sequencing in a study of cytomegalovirus exposure and HLA in healthy donors. General study findings and limits: Rarity marked most TCR sequences, yet some public TCRs occurred in many donors. The majority of CMV-associated TCR beta chains were reported as apparently HLA-restricted in a later analysis.

Comments on this clone: Its antigen is as yet unknown.

The CDR3 consists of 16 residues. Germline loops: CDR1 LNHDA, CDR2 SQIVND (reference sequence). V was clipped by 4 bases and J by 2 bases; unmatched bases: 8. Use of 60 Vbeta and 13 Jbeta primers characterized the PCR. Measured with immunoSEQ multiplex PCR; TCRdb has only the in-frame clones, and not every one. Of 75,000 to 95,000 clones in the sample, roughly 78% were seen once. The chain is built from TRBV19 and TRBJ2-3; 8 bases are a match to TRBD1. Input material: PBMCs. This clonotype originated in a male donor in good health and CMV-seropositive. The CDR3 sequence: CASSTVQGASTDTQYF. CDR3 nucleotides: TGTGCCAGTAGTACCGTCCAGGGGGCGTCCACAGATACGCAGTATTTT.